What follows are 32 T cell receptor beta chains derived from one specimen sequenced in a study of shared clonotypes between healthy human individuals. Method: immunoSEQ multiplex PCR; TCRdb's copy keeps in-frame clones and lacks some. The table shows roughly 400,000 clones, with 96% occurring only once. Sequencing was performed on memory CD8+ T cells sorted from blood. Indicated subset: CD45RO+ cells pooled with CCR7-negative TemRA cells. The receptors shown here come from a man aged 25-40 years in good health.

V usage is TRBV7-9 and J usage is TRBJ1-1; 8 bases match TRBD1. Germline V gives CDR1 SEHNR, CDR2 FQNEAQ (reference sequence). Trimming at V came to 5 bases and at J to 4 bases, leaving 9 bases not matched to a gene. CDR3 length equals 15 residues. The CDR3 nucleotides read TGTGCCAGCAGCCGAAACAGGGGGTTGATCACTGAAGCTTTCTTT. This translates into CASSRNRGLITEAFF.

The J gene is TRBJ2-7, the V gene TRBV15, with a possible D match to TRBD2 (5 bases). Germline assignment: CDR1 LNHNV and CDR2 YYDKDF (reference sequence). V lost 0 bases and J 4 bases, leaving 16 bases between the germline ends. The CDR3 is made up of 16 amino acids. The CDR3 region is CATSRDLGARTYEQYF. The CDR3 coding sequence is TGTGCCACCAGCAGAGATCTCGGTGCCAGGACTTACGAGCAGTACTTC. The entire variable domain, with the rest obtained from reference TRBV15 and TRBJ2-7, is as follows: DAMVIQNPRYQVTQFGKPVTLSCSQTLNHNVMYWYQQKSSQAPKLLFHYYDKDFNNEADTPDNFQSRRPNTSFCFLDIRSPGLGDTAMYLCATSRDLGARTYEQYFGPGTRLTVT.

V gene TRBV27 combines with J gene TRBJ2-5, with 8 positions matching TRBD1. V was clipped by 4 bases and J by 5 bases; unmatched bases: 9. The CDR3 contains 15 residues. The germline V gene encodes CDR1 MNHEY and CDR2 SMNVEV (reference sequence). The CDR3 reads CASSSGQGGRETQYF. CDR3 in DNA: TGTGCCAGCAGTTCAGGACAGGGCGGGCGGGAGACCCAGTACTTC.

The chain carries TRBV19 and TRBJ2-1; 8 bases line up with TRBD2. Losses at the gene ends were 4 bases for V and 4 bases for J; bases not matched to a gene: 0. The CDR3 length is 13 residues. CDR1 and CDR2 (germline): LNHDA, SQIVND (reference sequence). CDR3 nucleotide sequence: TGTGCCAGTAGTAGACTAGCGTACAATGAGCAGTTCTTC. The encoded protein is CASSRLAYNEQFF.

This chain joins TRBV10-3 and TRBJ2-7; 10 positions match TRBD2. CDR1 is ENHRY and CDR2 is SYGVKD in the germline V gene. V shed 0 bases, J shed 4 bases, and the junction held 3 bases outside the gene matches. CDR3 length equals 15 residues. The CDR3 loop reads CAISESLAGWYEQYF. CDR3 nucleotide sequence: TGTGCCATCAGTGAGTCACTAGCGGGATGGTACGAGCAGTACTTC.

V gene TRBV29-1 combines with J gene TRBJ1-2; 12 bases match TRBD1. From germline, CDR1 is SQVTM and CDR2 ANQGSEA. With 3 bases clipped from V and 8 bases from J, the junction kept 4 bases outside the gene matches. The CDR3 length is 13 residues. CDR3 DNA: TGCAGCGTTGAGGGGGACAGGGGGCCGGGCTACACCTTC. Its translation: CSVEGDRGPGYTF.

V and J are TRBV6-5 and TRBJ2-7; no clear D gene. CDR1 and CDR2 from the germline V gene are MNHEY and SVGAGI. The V and J ends lost 0 bases and 0 bases respectively, with 6 bases between them. CDR3 length equals 14 residues. This CDR3 is CASSYSGLSYEQYF. Here the CDR3 DNA reads TGTGCCAGCAGTTACTCGGGCCTCTCCTACGAGCAGTACTTC.

The V gene is TRBV9, the J gene TRBJ2-1; perhaps TRBD2 as D (5 bases). CDR1 is SGDLS and CDR2 is YYNGEE in the germline V gene. CDR3 size: 11 residues. Trimming shortened V by 3 bases and J by 10 bases, and 8 bases separated the two germline ends. The CDR3 coding sequence is TGTGCCAGCAGCGGAGGGATAGAGCAGTTCTTC. It yields the protein CASSGGIEQFF.

J is TRBJ2-7 and V is TRBV6-1; possible D gene TRBD1, 7 bases. CDR1 and CDR2 from the germline V gene are MNHNS and SASEGT. The ends were cut back, 7 bases at V and 3 bases at J, with 10 bases in the middle. The CDR3 runs 12 residues. CDR3 sequence: CASTQGGYEQYF. The CDR3 DNA follows: TGTGCCAGCACTCAGGGGGGCTACGAGCAGTACTTC.

This sequence joins TRBV4-2 and TRBJ2-3; either TRBD1 or TRBD2 may supply D (5 bases each). Germline-derived CDR1 and CDR2 are LGHNA and YNFKEQ. The CDR3 is 14 residues long. Trimming took 8 bases from V and 5 from J, leaving 17 bases between them. The CDR3 region is CASLSRVGGDTQYF. The CDR3, as DNA: TGTGCCAGCCTGTCTCGCGTTGGGGGAGATACGCAGTATTTT.

V and J are TRBV28 and TRBJ1-2; perhaps TRBD1 as D (5 bases). This CDR3 has 14 amino acids. The germline gives CDR1 MDHEN, CDR2 SYDVKM. The germline V and J ends were trimmed by 8 bases and 4 bases, with 17 bases remaining between them. The CDR3 DNA follows: TGTGCCAGCCGGGGCCAAGCTAATCCCTATGGCTACACCTTC. Protein product: CASRGQANPYGYTF.

The rearrangement uses TRBV10-3 and TRBJ1-4; D may be TRBD1 (5 bases). Germline CDR1 is ENHRY and CDR2 is SYGVKD. CDR3 length: 14 amino acids. The V end lost 2 bases, the J end lost 3 bases, and 7 bases lay between the germline ends. This chain's CDR3 is CAISERGANEKLFF. The CDR3 coding sequence is TGTGCCATCAGTGAGCGGGGGGCTAATGAAAAACTGTTTTTT.

The chain carries TRBV2 and TRBJ1-5; unclear D gene. V gave up 6 bases and J gave up 0 bases, with 15 bases separating them. Germline assignment: CDR1 SNHLY and CDR2 FYNNEI. This CDR3 spans 16 amino acids. The chain's CDR3 is CASRGFRSDSNQPQHF. The CDR3 coding sequence is TGTGCCAGCAGGGGGTTCAGAAGCGATAGCAATCAGCCCCAGCATTTT. Complete variable domain (other parts from reference TRBV2 and TRBJ1-5): EPEVTQTPSHQVTQMGQEVILRCVPISNHLYFYWYRQILGQKVEFLVSFYNNEISEKSEIFDDQFSVERPDGSNFTLKIRSTKLEDSAMYFCASRGFRSDSNQPQHFGDGTRLSIL.

CDR3 DNA: TGTGCCAGTAGCCGAAGCGCCTCCTACGAGCAGTACTTC. It encodes CASSRSASYEQYF. This chain links TRBV19 with TRBJ2-7; D not certain. This CDR3 has 13 amino acids. V gave up 6 bases and J gave up 0 bases, with 9 bases separating them. Germline-derived CDR1 and CDR2 are LNHDA and SQIVND (reference sequence).

V gene TRBV6-5 combines with J gene TRBJ2-2, with a possible D match to TRBD1 (5 bases). The germline V gene has CDR1 MNHEY and CDR2 SVGAGI. V lost 0 bases, J lost 3 bases, and 8 bases lay in between. This CDR3 has 15 residues. The CDR3 region has the DNA TGTGCCAGCAGTTACTCGAAAGGGGACACCGGGGAGCTGTTTTTT. Protein: CASSYSKGDTGELFF.

The chain couples TRBV15 to TRBJ1-2, with a possible D match to TRBD1 (5 bases). The CDR3 sequence is 12 residues long. Trimming removed 5 bases at V and 6 bases at J, with 10 bases between. Germline-derived CDR1 and CDR2 are LNHNV and YYDKDF (reference sequence). The CDR3 loop is CATSARENGYTF. The CDR3 DNA follows: TGTGCCACCAGCGCCAGGGAAAATGGCTACACCTTC.

This chain connects TRBV9 to TRBJ2-3; TRBD2 agrees at 10 bases. V lost 4 bases to trimming and J lost 3 bases; unmatched junction nucleotides: 8. The CDR3 is 16 amino acids. CDR1 is SGDLS, CDR2 YYNGEE, per germline. CDR3 in DNA: TGTGCCAGCAGCCAGAGACTAGCGGGCCAAACAGATACGCAGTATTTT. Encoded protein: CASSQRLAGQTDTQYF. The full variable domain, its missing parts supplied by reference TRBV9 and TRBJ2-3, is DSGVTQTPKHLITATGQRVTLRCSPRSGDLSVYWYQQSLDQGLQFLIQYYNGEERAKGNILERFSAQQFPDLHSELNLSSLELGDSALYFCASSQRLAGQTDTQYFGPGTRLTVL.

The V and J genes are TRBV6-5 and TRBJ2-7; 7 bases agree with TRBD2. This CDR3 has 16 amino acids. Losses at the gene ends were 0 bases for V and 0 bases for J; bases not matched to a gene: 5. The V gene's germline CDR1 is MNHEY and CDR2 SVGAGI. Here the CDR3 reads CASSYSMREISYEQYF. The CDR3 DNA follows: TGTGCCAGCAGTTACTCGATGCGGGAGATCTCCTACGAGCAGTACTTC.

The J gene is TRBJ1-2, the V gene TRBV6-5, with 7 bases lining up with TRBD1. The CDR3 extends over 13 amino acids. J gave up 2 bases and V 5 bases, and 2 bases lay outside the gene matches. CDR1 MNHEY and CDR2 SVGAGI come from the germline V gene. CDR3 region: CASSTTGNYGYTF. The CDR3 region has the DNA TGTGCCAGCAGTACGACAGGGAACTATGGCTACACCTTC.

The rearrangement uses TRBV28 and TRBJ2-7; D is unclear. Germline V lookup: CDR1 MDHEN, CDR2 SYDVKM. V lost 8 bases, J lost 2 bases, and 13 bases lay in between. CDR3 size: 13 residues. In nucleotides, the CDR3 is TGTGCCAGCGCGAGTGCCCTCCCCTACGAGCAGTACTTC. This encodes CASASALPYEQYF.

The V and J genes are TRBV4-2 and TRBJ2-2; 8 nucleotides line up with TRBD2. CDR3 length equals 15 residues. With 6 bases clipped from V and 1 base from J, the junction kept 4 bases outside the gene matches. The germline gives CDR1 LGHNA, CDR2 YNFKEQ. The CDR3 sequence: CASRSLAGNTGELFF. The CDR3 DNA reads as TGTGCCAGCAGAAGTCTAGCGGGGAACACCGGGGAGCTGTTTTTT.

The gene calls are TRBV4-1 and TRBJ1-1; D is ambiguous. The ends were cut back, 3 bases at V and 4 bases at J, with 3 bases in the middle. Germline assignment: CDR1 MGHRA and CDR2 YSYEKL. CDR3 size: 11 residues. For the CDR3, the DNA is TGCGCCAGCAGCCAGGGCACTGAAGCTTTCTTT. It encodes CASSQGTEAFF.

This rearrangement joins TRBV10-3 to TRBJ2-1, with TRBD2 matching over 11 bases. Germline V gives CDR1 ENHRY, CDR2 SYGVKD. Trimming at V came to 6 bases and at J to 9 bases, leaving 16 bases not matched to a gene. This CDR3 has 17 amino acids. CDR3 sequence: CAISDGLGLAGGFEQFF. Written as DNA, the CDR3 is TGTGCCATCAGCGATGGCCTCGGGCTAGCGGGAGGATTTGAGCAGTTCTTC.

The chain carries TRBV9 and TRBJ2-1, with 9 nucleotides matching TRBD1. The CDR3 sequence is 15 residues long. CDR1 is SGDLS and CDR2 is YYNGEE in the germline V gene. The ends lost 0 bases at V and 6 bases at J; junction bases unmatched: 4. The CDR3 reads CASSVGGTGTNEQFF. The DNA of the CDR3 is TGTGCCAGCAGCGTAGGAGGGACAGGGACCAATGAGCAGTTCTTC.

This chain joins TRBV20-1 and TRBJ2-7; D not resolved. There are 11 residues in the CDR3. Germline lookup yields CDR1 DFQATT and CDR2 SNEGSKA (reference sequence). Trimming left V 6 bases short and J 0 bases short, with 6 bases between. CDR3 bases: TGCAGTGCCCCGTACTCCTACGAGCAGTACTTC. Protein: CSAPYSYEQYF.

The rearrangement links TRBV6-5 to TRBJ2-7; 8 bases fit TRBD2. Trimming cost V 6 bases and J 5 bases; bases outside gene matches: 6. The CDR3 is made up of 13 amino acids. Germline V gene lookup returns CDR1 MNHEY and CDR2 SVGAGI. The CDR3 DNA follows: TGTGCCAGCAGCCTGGGACTAGACGACGAGCAGTACTTC. Protein product: CASSLGLDDEQYF.

The chain is built from TRBV5-1 and TRBJ2-4, with 10 bases aligning to TRBD2. Germline V lookup: CDR1 SGHRS, CDR2 YFSETQ. J lost 0 bases, V lost 0 bases, and 0 bases had no gene match. This CDR3 is built from 16 residues. CDR3 bases: TGCGCCAGCAGCTTGGGACTAGCGGGAGCCAAAAACATTCAGTACTTC. This codes for CASSLGLAGAKNIQYF.

This sequence joins TRBV7-3 and TRBJ2-3; D unresolved. V was clipped by 0 bases and J by 4 bases, with 5 bases between them. The CDR3 is 13 residues long. CDR1 is SGHTA, CDR2 FQGTGA, per germline. CDR3: CASSLTGADTQYF. In DNA, the CDR3 is TGTGCCAGCAGCTTAACGGGCGCAGATACGCAGTATTTT.

This chain links TRBV11-2 with TRBJ1-1, with 10 nucleotides matching TRBD1. CDR3 length equals 15 residues. Losses at the gene ends were 5 bases for V and 1 base for J; bases not matched to a gene: 4. In germline, CDR1 is SGHAT, CDR2 FQNNGV. The CDR3 nucleotides are TGTGCCAGCAGCCCGCGACAGGGGGCGAACACTGAAGCTTTCTTT. Its protein is CASSPRQGANTEAFF.

As for this clone: Its ends do not fully match the called genes, so a read error is possible. The chain joins TRBV7-7 to TRBJ2-7; tentatively, D is TRBD2 (5 bases). CDR1 SSHAT and CDR2 FNYEAQ come from the germline V gene (reference sequence). The CDR3 totals 14 residues. Here the CDR3 reads CASSLGEGSYEQYF. As DNA, the CDR3 is TGTGCTAGCAGCTTGGGCGAGGGCTCCTACGAGCAGTACTTC.

This clone was seen more than once but under ten times. The V call is TRBV9, the J call TRBJ2-5; D is unresolved. Germline V gene lookup returns CDR1 SGDLS and CDR2 YYNGEE. This CDR3 region has 13 residues. Trimming left V 0 bases short and J 2 bases short, with 5 bases between. CDR3 in DNA: TGTGCCAGCAGCGTAGGACTTCAAGAGACCCAGTACTTC. This translates into CASSVGLQETQYF.

V is TRBV11-2 and J is TRBJ2-1; 7 bases match TRBD2. This CDR3 has 15 residues. J was trimmed by 0 bases and V by 2 bases; bases with no gene match: 1. The V gene's germline CDR1 is SGHAT and CDR2 FQNNGV. CDR3 loop: CASSLIAGSYNEQFF. The DNA for the CDR3 is TGTGCCAGCAGCTTAATAGCGGGCTCCTACAATGAGCAGTTCTTC.